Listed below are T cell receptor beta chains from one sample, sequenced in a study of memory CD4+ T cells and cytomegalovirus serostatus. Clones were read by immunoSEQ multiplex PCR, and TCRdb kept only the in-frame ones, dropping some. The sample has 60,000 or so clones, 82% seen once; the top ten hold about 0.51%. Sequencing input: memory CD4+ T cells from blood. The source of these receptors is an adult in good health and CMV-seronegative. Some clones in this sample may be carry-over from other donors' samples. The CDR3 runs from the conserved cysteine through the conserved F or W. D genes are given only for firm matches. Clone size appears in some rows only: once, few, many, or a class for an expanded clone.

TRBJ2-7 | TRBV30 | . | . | CAWSVRPNYEQYF | TGTGCCTGGAGTGTACGTCCGAACTACGAGCAGTACTTC
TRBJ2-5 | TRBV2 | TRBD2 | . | CASSRSSGSQETQYF | TGTGCCAGCAGTCGATCTAGCGGTTCCCAAGAGACCCAGTACTTC
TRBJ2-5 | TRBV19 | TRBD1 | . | CASSLAGTGTQETQYF | TGTGCCAGTAGTCTCGCCGGGACAGGGACCCAAGAGACCCAGTACTTC
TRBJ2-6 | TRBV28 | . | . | CASSLWGTSSGANVLTF | TGTGCCAGCAGTTTATGGGGGACGAGCTCTGGGGCCAACGTCCTGACTTTC
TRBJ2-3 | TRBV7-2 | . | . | CASDPGVHTDTQYF | TGTGCCAGCGACCCGGGAGTACACACAGATACGCAGTATTTT
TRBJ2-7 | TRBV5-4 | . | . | CASSLDAYEQYF | TGTGCCAGCAGCTTGGATGCCTACGAGCAGTACTTC
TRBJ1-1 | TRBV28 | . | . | CASSMARGGLTEAFF | TGTGCCAGCAGTATGGCCCGGGGGGGCCTCACTGAAGCTTTCTTT
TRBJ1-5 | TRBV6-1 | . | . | CASSRTQVSNQPQHF | TGTGCCAGCAGTCGGACACAGGTCAGCAATCAGCCCCAGCATTTT
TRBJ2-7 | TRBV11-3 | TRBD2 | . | CASSPGTSSYEQYF | TGTGCCAGCAGCCCCGGGACTAGCAGCTACGAGCAGTACTTC
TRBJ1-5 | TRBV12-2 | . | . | CASRLGYKRINQPQHF | TGTGCAAGTCGCTTAGGATATAAGAGGATCAATCAGCCCCAGCATTTT
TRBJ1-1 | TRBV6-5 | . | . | CASSYSRQSNTEAFF | TGTGCCAGCAGTTACTCCCGGCAGTCGAACACTGAAGCTTTCTTT
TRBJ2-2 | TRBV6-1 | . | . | CASSEAARRGAGELFF | TGTGCCAGCAGTGAAGCTGCTAGGAGGGGGGCCGGGGAGCTGTTTTTT
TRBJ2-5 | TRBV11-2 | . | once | CASSMGLQETQYF | TGTGCCAGCAGCATGGGACTTCAAGAGACCCAGTACTTC
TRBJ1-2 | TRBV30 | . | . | CAWTLDPGGSYTF | TGTGCCTGGACCCTCGATCCGGGGGGTAGCTACACCTTC
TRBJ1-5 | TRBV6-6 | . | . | CASRKNRENQPQHF | TGTGCCAGCAGAAAGAACAGGGAAAATCAGCCCCAGCATTTT
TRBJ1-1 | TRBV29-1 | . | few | CSVLGGTEAFF | TGCAGCGTCCTTGGGGGCACTGAAGCTTTCTTT
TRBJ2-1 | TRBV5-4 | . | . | CASSLEVKDEQFF | TGTGCCAGCAGCTTGGAGGTTAAAGATGAGCAGTTCTTC
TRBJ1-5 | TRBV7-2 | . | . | CASSVQGNQPQHF | TGTGCCAGCAGCGTCCAGGGCAATCAGCCCCAGCATTTT
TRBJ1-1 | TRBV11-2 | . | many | CASSQGLNTEAFF | TGTGCCAGCAGTCAGGGACTGAACACTGAAGCTTTCTTT
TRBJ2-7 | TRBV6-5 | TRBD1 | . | CASSEGATYEQYF | TGTGCCAGCAGTGAGGGGGCGACCTACGAGCAGTACTTC
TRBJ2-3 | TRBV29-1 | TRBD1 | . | CSVEGQGRRTDTQYF | TGCAGCGTTGAGGGACAGGGGAGGCGCACAGATACGCAGTATTTT
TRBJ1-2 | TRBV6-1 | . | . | CASSAKQGRPLDGYTF | TGTGCCAGCAGTGCGAAACAGGGCAGACCGCTTGATGGCTACACCTTC
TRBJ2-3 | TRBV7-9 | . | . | CASSLATFSGTDTQYF | TGTGCCAGCAGCTTAGCCACGTTTAGTGGCACAGATACGCAGTATTTT
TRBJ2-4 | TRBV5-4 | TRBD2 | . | CASSTRLAGVKNIQYF | TGTGCCAGCAGCACCAGACTAGCGGGAGTAAAAAACATTCAGTACTTC
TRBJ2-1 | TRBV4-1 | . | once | CASSQADLFTYNEQFF | TGCGCCAGCAGCCAAGCAGACCTATTCACCTACAATGAGCAGTTCTTC
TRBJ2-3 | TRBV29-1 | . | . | CSVEGVFRGWSTDTQYF | TGCAGCGTTGAAGGGGTTTTTCGCGGGTGGAGCACAGATACGCAGTATTTT
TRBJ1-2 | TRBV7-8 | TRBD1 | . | CASSLGPQGGGGYTF | TGTGCCAGCAGCTTAGGGCCACAGGGGGGCGGTGGCTACACCTTC
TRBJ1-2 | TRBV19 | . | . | CASSIGYRNVNYGYTF | TGTGCCAGTAGTATTGGGTACAGGAATGTTAACTATGGCTACACCTTC
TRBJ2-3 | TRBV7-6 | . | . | CASSLAQSGWITDTQYF | TGTGCCAGCAGCTTAGCCCAAAGCGGGTGGATCACAGATACGCAGTATTTT
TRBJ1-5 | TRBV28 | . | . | CASTDSGTSDLAQHF | TGTGCCAGCACCGACTCCGGGACCTCTGATTTAGCCCAGCATTTT
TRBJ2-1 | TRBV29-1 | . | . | CSATGYNEQFF | TGCAGCGCCACAGGTTACAATGAGCAGTTCTTC
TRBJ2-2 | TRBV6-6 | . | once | CASTYGGPTLTGELFF | TGTGCCAGCACTTACGGGGGCCCTACCCTCACCGGGGAGCTGTTTTTT
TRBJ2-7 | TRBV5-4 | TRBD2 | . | CASSSWTSGSYEQYF | TGTGCCAGCAGCTCCTGGACTAGCGGGAGCTACGAGCAGTACTTC
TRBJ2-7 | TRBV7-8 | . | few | CASSPGSRIYYEQYF | TGTGCCAGCAGCCCGGGAAGCCGGATCTACTACGAGCAGTACTTC
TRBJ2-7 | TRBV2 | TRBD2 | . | CASRGGLAGGYEQYF | TGTGCCAGCAGGGGAGGACTAGCGGGAGGGTACGAGCAGTACTTC
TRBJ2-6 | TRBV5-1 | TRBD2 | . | CASSTQPGLAGAGANVLTF | TGCGCCAGCAGTACCCAGCCGGGACTAGCGGGAGCTGGGGCCAACGTCCTGACTTTC
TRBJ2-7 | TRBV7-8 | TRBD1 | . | CASSLLQGAREQYF | TGTGCCAGCAGCTTATTACAGGGGGCGCGGGAGCAGTACTTC
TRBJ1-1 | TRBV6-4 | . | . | CASSLKSNTEAFF | TGTGCCAGCTCTCTAAAGTCGAACACTGAAGCTTTCTTT
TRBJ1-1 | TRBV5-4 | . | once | CASSPDDRRTEAFF | TGTGCCAGCAGCCCCGATGACCGACGGACTGAAGCTTTCTTT
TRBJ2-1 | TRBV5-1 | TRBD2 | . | CASSPKGLAGGTRSSYNEQFF | TGCGCCAGCAGCCCGAAGGGACTAGCGGGAGGCACCAGGAGCTCCTACAATGAGCAGTTCTTC
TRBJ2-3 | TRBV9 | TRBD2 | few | CASSSREGTSGSRDTQYF | TGTGCCAGCAGCTCCAGGGAGGGGACTAGCGGGAGCCGAGATACGCAGTATTTT
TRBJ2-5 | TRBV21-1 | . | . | CASSKAPETQYF | TGTGCCAGCAGCAAAGCGCCGGAGACCCAGTACTTC
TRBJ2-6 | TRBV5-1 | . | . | CASSSAGGQGEGGANVLTF | TGCGCCAGCAGCTCGGCGGGGGGACAGGGCGAAGGTGGGGCCAACGTCCTGACTTTC
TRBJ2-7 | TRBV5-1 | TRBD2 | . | CASSLAGLAGGEQYF | TGCGCCAGCAGCTTGGCGGGACTAGCGGGAGGCGAGCAGTACTTC
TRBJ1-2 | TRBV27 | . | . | CASSLSARNYGYTF | TGTGCCAGCAGTTTATCGGCCAGGAATTATGGCTACACCTTC
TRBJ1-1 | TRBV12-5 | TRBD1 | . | CASLIDRAGITEAFF | TGTGCTAGTTTAATTGACAGGGCGGGTATTACTGAAGCTTTCTTT
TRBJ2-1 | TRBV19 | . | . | CASSIQGPTYNEQFF | TGTGCCAGTAGTATACAGGGGCCTACCTACAATGAGCAGTTCTTC
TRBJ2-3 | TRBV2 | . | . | CASSEWGRTDTQYF | TGTGCCAGCAGTGAGTGGGGGCGCACAGATACGCAGTATTTT
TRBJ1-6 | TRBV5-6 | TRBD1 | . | CASSSVDRGNSPLHF | TGTGCCAGCAGCTCGGTCGACAGGGGCAATTCACCCCTCCACTTT
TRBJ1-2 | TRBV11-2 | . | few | CASSYAGSGGYTF | TGTGCCAGCAGCTATGCGGGCTCGGGTGGCTACACCTTC
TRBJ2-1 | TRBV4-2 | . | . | CASSQRLLEANEQFF | TGTGCCAGCAGCCAAAGGCTACTAGAAGCGAATGAGCAGTTCTTC
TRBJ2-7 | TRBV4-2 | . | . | CASSQDLGSGDYEQYF | TGTGCCAGCAGCCAAGACCTCGGGAGTGGGGACTACGAGCAGTACTTC
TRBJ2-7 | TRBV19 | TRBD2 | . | CASSLGTSGRAAYEQYF | TGTGCCAGTAGTCTCGGGACTAGCGGGAGGGCTGCGTACGAGCAGTACTTC
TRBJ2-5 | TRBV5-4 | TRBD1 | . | CASSFYRGRQETQYF | TGTGCCAGCAGCTTCTACAGGGGGCGACAAGAGACCCAGTACTTC
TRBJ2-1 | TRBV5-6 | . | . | CASSLEAGNNEQFF | TGTGCCAGCAGCTTGGAGGCAGGGAACAATGAGCAGTTCTTC
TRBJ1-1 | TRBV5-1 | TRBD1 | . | CASSLDRPNTEAFF | TGCGCCAGCAGCCTGGACAGGCCGAACACTGAAGCTTTCTTT
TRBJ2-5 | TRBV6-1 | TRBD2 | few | CASSGTGGGWTQYF | TGTGCCAGCTCCGGGACGGGGGGTGGGTGGACCCAGTACTTC
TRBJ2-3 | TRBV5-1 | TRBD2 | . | CASRPGLAGGHTQYF | TGCGCCAGCAGACCTGGACTAGCGGGAGGCCATACGCAGTATTTT
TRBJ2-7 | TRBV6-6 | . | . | CASSSPIRVYEQYF | TGTGCCAGCAGCTCTCCAATAAGGGTATACGAGCAGTACTTC